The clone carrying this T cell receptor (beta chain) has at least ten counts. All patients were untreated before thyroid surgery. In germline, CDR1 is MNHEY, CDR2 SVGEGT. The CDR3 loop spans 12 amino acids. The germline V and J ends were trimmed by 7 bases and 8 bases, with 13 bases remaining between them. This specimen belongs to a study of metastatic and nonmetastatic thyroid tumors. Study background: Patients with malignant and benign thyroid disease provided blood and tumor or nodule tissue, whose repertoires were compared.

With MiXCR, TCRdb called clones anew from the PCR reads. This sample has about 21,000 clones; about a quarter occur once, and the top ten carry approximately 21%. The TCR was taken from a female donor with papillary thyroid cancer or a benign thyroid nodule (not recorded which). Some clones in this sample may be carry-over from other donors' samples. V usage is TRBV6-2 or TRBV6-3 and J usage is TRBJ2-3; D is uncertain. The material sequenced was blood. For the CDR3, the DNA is TGTGCCAGCATGTCCCAATTGTCTACGCAGTATTTT. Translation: CASMSQLSTQYF.